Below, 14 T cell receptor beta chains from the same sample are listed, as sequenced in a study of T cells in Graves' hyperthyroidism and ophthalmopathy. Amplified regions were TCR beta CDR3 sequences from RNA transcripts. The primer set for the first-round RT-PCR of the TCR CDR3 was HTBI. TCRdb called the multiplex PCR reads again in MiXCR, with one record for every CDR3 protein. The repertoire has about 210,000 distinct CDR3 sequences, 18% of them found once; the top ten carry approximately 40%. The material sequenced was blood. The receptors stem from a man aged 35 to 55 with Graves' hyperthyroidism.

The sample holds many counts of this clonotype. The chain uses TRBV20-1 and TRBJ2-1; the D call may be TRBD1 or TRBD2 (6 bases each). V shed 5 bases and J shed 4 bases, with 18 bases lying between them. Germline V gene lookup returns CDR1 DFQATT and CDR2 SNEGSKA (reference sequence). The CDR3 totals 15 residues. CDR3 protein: CSAGLSGAGYNEQFF. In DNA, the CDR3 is TGCAGTGCTGGCTTGTCGGGGGCGGGGTACAATGAGCAGTTCTTC.

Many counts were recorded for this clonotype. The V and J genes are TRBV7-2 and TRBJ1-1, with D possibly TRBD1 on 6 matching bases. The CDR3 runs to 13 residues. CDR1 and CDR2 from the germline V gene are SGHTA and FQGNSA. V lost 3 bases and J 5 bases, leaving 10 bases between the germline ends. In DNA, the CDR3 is TGTGCCAGCAGCTTGGGGACATCAACTGAAGCTTTCTTT. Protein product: CASSLGTSTEAFF.

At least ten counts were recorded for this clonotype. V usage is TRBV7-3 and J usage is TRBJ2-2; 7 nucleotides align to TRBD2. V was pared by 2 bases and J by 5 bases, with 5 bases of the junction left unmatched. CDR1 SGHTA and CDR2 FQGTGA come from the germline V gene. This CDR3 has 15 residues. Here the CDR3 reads CASSLDAAGTGELFF. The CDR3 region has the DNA TGTGCCAGCAGCTTAGATGCAGCGGGGACCGGGGAGCTGTTTTTT.

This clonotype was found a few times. The CDR3 DNA follows: TGTGCCAGTACCTCCGGGGGGGCCAGTATCGATGAGCAGTTCTTC. Translation gives CASTSGGASIDEQFF. This chain uses TRBV19 with TRBJ2-1, with 8 bases lining up with TRBD2. With V trimmed by 7 bases and J by 8 bases, 13 bases remained unmatched. This CDR3 comprises 15 residues. Germline values: CDR1 LNHDA, CDR2 SQIVND (reference sequence).

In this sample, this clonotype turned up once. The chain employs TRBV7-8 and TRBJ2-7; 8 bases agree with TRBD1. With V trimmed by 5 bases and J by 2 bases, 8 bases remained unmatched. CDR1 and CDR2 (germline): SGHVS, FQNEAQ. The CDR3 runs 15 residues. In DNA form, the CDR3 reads TGTGCCAGCAGCCCACAACCGGGACAGGCCTACGAGCAGTACTTC. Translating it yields CASSPQPGQAYEQYF.

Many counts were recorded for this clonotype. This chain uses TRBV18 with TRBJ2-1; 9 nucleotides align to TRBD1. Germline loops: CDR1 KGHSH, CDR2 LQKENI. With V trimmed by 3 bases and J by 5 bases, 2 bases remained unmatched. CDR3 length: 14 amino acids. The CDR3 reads CASSPGTGNNEQFF. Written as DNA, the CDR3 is TGTGCCAGCTCACCCGGGACAGGGAACAATGAGCAGTTCTTC.

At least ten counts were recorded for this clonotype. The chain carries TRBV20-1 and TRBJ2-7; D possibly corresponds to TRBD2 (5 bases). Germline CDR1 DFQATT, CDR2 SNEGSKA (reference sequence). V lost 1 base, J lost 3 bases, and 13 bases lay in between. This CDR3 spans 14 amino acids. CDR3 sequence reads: CSARGPSGSYEQYF. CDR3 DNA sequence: TGCAGTGCTAGAGGGCCCAGCGGAAGCTACGAGCAGTACTTC.

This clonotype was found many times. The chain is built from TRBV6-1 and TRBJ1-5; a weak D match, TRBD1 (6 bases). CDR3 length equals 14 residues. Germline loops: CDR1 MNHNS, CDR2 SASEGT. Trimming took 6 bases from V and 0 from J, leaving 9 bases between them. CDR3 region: CASRTGFSNQPQHF. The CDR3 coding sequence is TGTGCCAGCAGGACAGGTTTTAGCAATCAGCCCCAGCATTTT.

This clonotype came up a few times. CDR3: CASSLGTLTETQYF. In DNA, the CDR3 is TGTGCCAGCAGTTTGGGGACGCTCACCGAGACCCAGTACTTC. The V call is TRBV28, the J call TRBJ2-5; D is possibly TRBD1 or TRBD2 (5 bases each). The CDR3 sequence is 14 residues long. V lost 3 bases, J lost 5 bases, and 13 bases lay in between. Germline V lookup: CDR1 MDHEN, CDR2 SYDVKM. Filled out from reference TRBV28 and TRBJ2-5, the complete variable domain reads DVKVTQSSRYLVKRTGEKVFLECVQDMDHENMFWYRQDPGLGLRLIYFSYDVKMKEKGDIPEGYSVSREKKERFSLILESASTNQTSMYLCASSLGTLTETQYFGPGTRLLVL.

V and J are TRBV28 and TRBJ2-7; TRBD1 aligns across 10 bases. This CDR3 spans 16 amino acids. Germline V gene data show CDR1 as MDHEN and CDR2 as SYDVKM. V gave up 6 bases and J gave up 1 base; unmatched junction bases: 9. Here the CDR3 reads CASSFPGTGESYEQYF. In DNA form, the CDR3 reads TGTGCCAGCAGCTTCCCCGGGACAGGGGAATCCTACGAGCAGTACTTC.

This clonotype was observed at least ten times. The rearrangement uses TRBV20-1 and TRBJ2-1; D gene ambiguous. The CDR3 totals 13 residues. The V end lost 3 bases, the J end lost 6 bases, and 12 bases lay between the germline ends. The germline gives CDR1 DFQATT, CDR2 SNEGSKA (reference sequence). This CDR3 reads CSARWVGSNEQFF. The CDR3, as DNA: TGCAGTGCTAGGTGGGTTGGAAGCAATGAGCAGTTCTTC.

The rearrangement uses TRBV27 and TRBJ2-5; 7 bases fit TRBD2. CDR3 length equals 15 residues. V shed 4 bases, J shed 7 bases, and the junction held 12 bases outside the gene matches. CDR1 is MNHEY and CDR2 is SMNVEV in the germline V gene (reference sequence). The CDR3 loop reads CASSSGTTNWGTQYF. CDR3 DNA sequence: TGTGCCAGCAGTTCCGGGACTACAAACTGGGGGACCCAGTACTTC.

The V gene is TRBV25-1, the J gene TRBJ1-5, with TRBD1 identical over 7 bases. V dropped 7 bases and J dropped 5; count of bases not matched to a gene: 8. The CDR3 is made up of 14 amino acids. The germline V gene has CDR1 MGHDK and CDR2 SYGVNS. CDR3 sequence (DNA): TGTGCCAGCAAGGGCAGGGGGTTTTATCAGCCCCAGCATTTT. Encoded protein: CASKGRGFYQPQHF.

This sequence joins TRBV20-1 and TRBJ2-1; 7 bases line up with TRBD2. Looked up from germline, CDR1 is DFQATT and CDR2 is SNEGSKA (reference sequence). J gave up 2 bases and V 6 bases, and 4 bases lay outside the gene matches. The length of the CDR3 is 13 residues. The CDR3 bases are TGCAGTGCCGAGCGGGGTGCCTACAATGAGCAGTTCTTC. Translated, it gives CSAERGAYNEQFF.